The TCR beta chain under discussion was sequenced for a study of blood T cell repertoires in COVID-19. TCRdb's copy holds only in-frame clones and misses some; the assay was immunoSEQ multiplex PCR. The sample includes fewer than 450,000 clones, 88% seen only once; the top ten take 1.2%. Grouping used clinical history reported by participants in a survey and questionnaire. Sequencing was performed on PBMCs or T cells enriched from blood (not recorded which). The clonotype comes from a woman between 18 and 29 years old who had recovered from COVID-19.

DNA for the CDR3: TGTGCCAGCAGTTACCGACAGGGCCCGGGTCAGCCCCAGCATTTT. It specifies CASSYRQGPGQPQHF. The gene calls are TRBV6-5 and TRBJ1-5; 7 bases map to TRBD1. V was clipped by 2 bases and J by 6 bases; unmatched bases: 7. Germline-derived CDR1 and CDR2 are MNHEY and SVGAGI. The CDR3 is 15 amino acids.